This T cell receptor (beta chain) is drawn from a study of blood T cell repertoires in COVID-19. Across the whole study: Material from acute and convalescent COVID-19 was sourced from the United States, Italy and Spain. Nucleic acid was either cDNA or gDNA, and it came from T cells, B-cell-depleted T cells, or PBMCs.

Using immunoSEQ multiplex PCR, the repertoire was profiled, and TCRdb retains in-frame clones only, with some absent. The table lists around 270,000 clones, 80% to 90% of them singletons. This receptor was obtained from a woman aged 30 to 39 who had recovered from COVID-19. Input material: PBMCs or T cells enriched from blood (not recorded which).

CDR3 loop: CASRTGLAAKNIQYF. The CDR3 DNA sequence: TGCGCCAGCAGGACAGGGCTGGCGGCCAAAAACATTCAGTACTTC. The chain recombines TRBV5-1 with TRBJ2-4; 7 bases match TRBD1. After removal of 5 bases from V and 1 base from J, the junction contained 6 bases not matched to a gene. Germline CDR1 SGHRS, CDR2 YFSETQ. The CDR3 is made up of 15 amino acids.